Listed below are T cell receptor beta chains from one sample, sequenced in a study of blood T cell repertoires in COVID-19. The method was immunoSEQ multiplex PCR; TCRdb's version includes in-frame clones alone and lacks a portion of them. This table holds some 350,000 clones, roughly 84% found once. The sample comprised PBMCs or T cells enriched from blood (not recorded which). All receptors derive from a woman aged 25-40 years who had recovered from COVID-19. The CDR3 runs from the conserved cysteine through the conserved F or W. A D gene is named only where the DNA matches it firmly.

j_call,v_call,cdr3_length,d_call,cdr3_nt,cdr3_aa
TRBJ1-1,TRBV5-6,15,.,TGTGCCAGCAGCTTGGGGGTGACACCGAACACTGAAGCTTTCTTT,CASSLGVTPNTEAFF
TRBJ2-7,TRBV28,15,TRBD1,TGTGCCAGCAGCCCCATGGGACAGGGAACCTACGAGCAGTACTTC,CASSPMGQGTYEQYF
TRBJ2-1,TRBV29-1,15,TRBD1,TGCAGCTCCAGGGGGCGCAAGGGTACCTACAATGAGCAGTTCTTC,CSSRGRKGTYNEQFF
TRBJ1-2,TRBV7-3,14,.,TGTGCCAGCAGCTTAACAAGTGACACAGGGCCCGACACCTTC,CASSLTSDTGPDTF
TRBJ1-1,TRBV7-9,13,.,TGTGCCAGCAGCTTAGCGCCGGGCACTGAAGCTTTCTTT,CASSLAPGTEAFF
TRBJ1-2,TRBV27,14,.,TGTGCCAGCAGTTTATCGTCGGGAAACTATGGCTACACCTTC,CASSLSSGNYGYTF
TRBJ1-5,TRBV10-3,13,.,TGTGCCATCAGTGCAGGGGTCAATCAGCCCCAGCATTTT,CAISAGVNQPQHF
TRBJ1-3,TRBV28,16,.,TGTGCCAGCAGTTTATGGGGTGGGGCGATTGGAAACACCATATATTTT,CASSLWGGAIGNTIYF
TRBJ2-1,TRBV13,15,TRBD2,TGTGCCAGCAGCTCCCGACTAGCGGGACAGAATGAGCAGTTCTTC,CASSSRLAGQNEQFF
TRBJ2-1,TRBV5-1,16,TRBD2,TGCGCCAGCAGCTTACTTCTTAGCGGGGGGGTGGATGAGCAGTTCTTC,CASSLLLSGGVDEQFF
TRBJ2-1,TRBV4-1,17,TRBD1,TGCGCCAGCAGTAAACTCCCGACGGGACAGATCTACAATGAGCAGTTCTTC,CASSKLPTGQIYNEQFF
TRBJ1-5,TRBV30,13,.,TGTGCCTGGAGTTACCACAGGGATCAGCCCCAGCATTTT,CAWSYHRDQPQHF
TRBJ2-3,TRBV10-1,16,TRBD2,TGCGCCAGCAGTTTTGTAGCGGGAGGGGGCACAGATACGCAGTATTTT,CASSFVAGGGTDTQYF
TRBJ2-3,TRBV29-1,13,.,TGCAGCGCCCTTAGCGGCAGCACAGATACGCAGTATTTT,CSALSGSTDTQYF
TRBJ2-5,TRBV6-1,17,.,TGTGCCAGCAGTGAAGTCGGGCTTCGGGGGTCCGGAAGGACCCAGTACTTC,CASSEVGLRGSGRTQYF
TRBJ1-4,TRBV5-4,14,TRBD1,TGTGCCAGCAGCCTCCGGGACAGTTATGAAAAACTGTTTTTT,CASSLRDSYEKLFF
TRBJ2-3,TRBV18,15,.,TGTGCCAGCTCTCCCATAGCTCCGGGTCCAGATACGCAGTATTTT,CASSPIAPGPDTQYF